This record covers a single T cell receptor (beta chain). Its antigen is unknown. The data derive from a study of CD4+ T cells in melanoma. General study points: In melanoma, neoantigen-specific CD4+ T cells reportedly differed in differentiation state. CD8+ T cell, macrophage and B cell function reportedly correlated with neoantigen-specific CD4+ T cells.

The method was immunoSEQ multiplex PCR; TCRdb's version includes in-frame clones alone and lacks a portion of them. The repertoire includes more than 20,000 clones, 78% of them detected once, and 9% to 10% sits in the top ten. The origin of this receptor is a human donor with melanoma.

The CDR3 DNA sequence: TGTGCCAGCAGTCTCGGACTAGCTCAGGCCCAGTACTTC. Protein sequence: CASSLGLAQAQYF. The chain uses TRBV11-2 and TRBJ2-5; 8 nucleotides align to TRBD2. Per the germline V gene, CDR1 is SGHAT and CDR2 is FQNNGV. V dropped 6 bases and J dropped 9; count of bases not matched to a gene: 9. This CDR3 region has 13 residues.